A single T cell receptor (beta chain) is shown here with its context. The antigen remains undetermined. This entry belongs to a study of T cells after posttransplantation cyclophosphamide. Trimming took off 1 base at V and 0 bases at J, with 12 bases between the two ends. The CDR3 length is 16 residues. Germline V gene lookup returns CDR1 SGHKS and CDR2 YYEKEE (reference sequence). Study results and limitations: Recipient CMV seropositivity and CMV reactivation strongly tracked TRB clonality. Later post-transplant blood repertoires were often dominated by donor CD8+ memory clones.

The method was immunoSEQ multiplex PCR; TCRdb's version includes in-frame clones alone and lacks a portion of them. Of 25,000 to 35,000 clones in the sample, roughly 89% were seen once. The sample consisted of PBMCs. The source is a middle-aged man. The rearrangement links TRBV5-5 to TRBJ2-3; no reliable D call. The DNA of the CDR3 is TGTGCCAGCAGCTTGTTCTCGCTCCAGAGCACAGATACGCAGTATTTT. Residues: CASSLFSLQSTDTQYF.